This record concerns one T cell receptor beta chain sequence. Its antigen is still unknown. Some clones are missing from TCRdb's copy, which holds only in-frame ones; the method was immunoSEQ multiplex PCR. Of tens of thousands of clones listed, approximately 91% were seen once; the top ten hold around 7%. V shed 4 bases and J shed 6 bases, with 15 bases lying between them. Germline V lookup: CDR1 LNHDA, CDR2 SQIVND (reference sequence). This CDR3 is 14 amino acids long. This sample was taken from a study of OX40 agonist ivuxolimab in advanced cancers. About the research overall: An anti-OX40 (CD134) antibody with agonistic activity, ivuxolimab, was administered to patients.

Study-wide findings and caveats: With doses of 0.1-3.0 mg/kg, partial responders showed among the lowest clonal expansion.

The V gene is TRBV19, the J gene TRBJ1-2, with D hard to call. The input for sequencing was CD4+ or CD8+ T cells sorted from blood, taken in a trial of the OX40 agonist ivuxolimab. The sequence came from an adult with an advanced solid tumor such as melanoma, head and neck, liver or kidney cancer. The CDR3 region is CASSNQALIDGYTF. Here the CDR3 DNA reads TGTGCCAGTAGTAACCAGGCGCTTATTGATGGCTACACCTTC.